One sample yielded the 8 T cell receptor beta chains listed below, sequenced in a study of T cell responses to AZD1222 COVID-19 vaccine. This table comes from immunoSEQ multiplex PCR, and its TCRdb copy is limited to in-frame clones, with some not included. This sample has some 95,000 clones, with around nine tenths found just once. This sample comprised peripheral blood, obtained 28 days after the second AZD1222 dose. All receptors derive from an adult who received the AZD1222 COVID-19 vaccine.

The chain couples TRBV5-1 to TRBJ2-2; D is ambiguous. The CDR3 totals 14 residues. V gave up 4 bases and J gave up 2 bases, with 9 bases separating them. From germline, CDR1 is SGHRS and CDR2 YFSETQ. The CDR3 DNA is TGCGCCAGCAGCAACCCACTAAACACCGGGGAGCTGTTTTTT. Its translation is CASSNPLNTGELFF.

The chain carries TRBV7-2 and TRBJ1-6; TRBD1 is a possible D gene (6 bases). Trimming left V 2 bases short and J 1 base short, with 12 bases between. The V gene's germline CDR1 is SGHTA and CDR2 FQGNSA. The CDR3 extends over 17 amino acids. The CDR3 spells CASSLQGTGSYNSPLHF. DNA for the CDR3: TGTGCCAGCAGCTTACAAGGCACAGGGTCCTATAATTCACCCCTCCACTTT.

This chain uses TRBV27 with TRBJ2-5; 7 bases line up with TRBD2. Looked up from germline, CDR1 is MNHEY and CDR2 is SMNVEV (reference sequence). There are 15 residues in the CDR3. The junction had 7 bases not matched to a gene; V was cut back by 1 base and J by 5 bases. The CDR3 DNA is TGTGCCAGCAGTTTATTGGGGAGGGCAGGGGAGACCCAGTACTTC. This translates into CASSLLGRAGETQYF.

The chain links TRBV7-6 to TRBJ2-3; possible D gene TRBD2, 5 bases. The V end lost 5 bases, the J end lost 7 bases, and 10 bases lay between the germline ends. The CDR3 extends over 12 amino acids. Germline loops: CDR1 SGHVS, CDR2 FNYEAQ. CDR3 residues: CASSLPGNTQYF. In nucleotides, the CDR3 is TGTGCCAGCAGCCTTCCCGGGAATACGCAGTATTTT.

This clone was counted only a few times. The chain has TRBV3-1 (or the pseudogene TRBV3-2) and TRBJ1-1, with D possibly matching TRBD1 (6 bases). The V gene's germline CDR1 is LGHDT and CDR2 YNNKEL (reference sequence). The CDR3 length is 16 residues. The V gene lost 1 base and the J gene lost 0 bases, with 12 bases spanning the gap. In DNA form, the CDR3 reads TGTGCCAGCAGCCAAGGATTACAGGGAATGAACACTGAAGCTTTCTTT. This sequence encodes CASSQGLQGMNTEAFF.

The genes are TRBV6-5 and TRBJ1-5, with a weak D call TRBD1 (5 bases). The CDR3 sequence is 13 residues long. Germline CDR1 MNHEY, CDR2 SVGAGI. Trimming took off 8 bases at V and 2 bases at J, with 10 bases between the two ends. The CDR3 sequence: CASSGGGNQPQHF. The CDR3 coding sequence is TGTGCCAGCTCCGGGGGTGGCAATCAGCCCCAGCATTTT.

The chain carries TRBV6-5 and TRBJ2-5; perhaps TRBD1 as D (5 bases). Germline V gene sequence: CDR1 MNHEY, CDR2 SVGAGI. Trimming took off 4 bases at V and 4 bases at J, with 16 bases between the two ends. The CDR3 has 15 residues. The CDR3 loop reads CASSSGHQRSETQYF. CDR3 bases: TGTGCCAGCAGTTCCGGACACCAGAGGTCAGAGACCCAGTACTTC.

This chain connects TRBV5-1 to TRBJ2-1; D not certain. Trimming shortened V by 0 bases and J by 7 bases, and 11 bases separated the two germline ends. The CDR3 is 14 residues long. Germline CDR1 and CDR2: SGHRS and YFSETQ. The CDR3 nucleotides are TGCGCCAGCAGCTTGGCCCCTACCGCAAATGAGCAGTTCTTC. Its translation is CASSLAPTANEQFF.